The entry below describes one TCR beta chain. The data are from a study of blood T cell repertoires in COVID-19. In the study's own analysis: Nucleated cell number was recorded as an estimate derived from reference gene primer amplification. Sequenced by immunoSEQ multiplex PCR; TCRdb stores in-frame clones only, minus some. V, J and clone size are those of that table, while D and trimming were read from the DNA. The sample carries some 170,000 clones, around 80% recorded once. This CDR3 region has 15 residues. V was trimmed by 0 bases and J by 3 bases, leaving 9 bases between them. The germline gives CDR1 SEHNR, CDR2 FQNEAQ (reference sequence).

The V gene is TRBV7-9, the J gene TRBJ1-5; D gene uncertain. The clonotype comes from a man in his fifties who had recovered from COVID-19. The sample comprised PBMCs or T cells enriched from blood (not recorded which). The DNA of the CDR3 is TGTGCCAGCAGCTTAGCGGGCCAGGTCAATCAGCCCCAGCATTTT. Its protein product is CASSLAGQVNQPQHF. The full variable domain, in which reference TRBV7-9 and TRBJ1-5 provide the parts outside the CDR3, is DTGVSQNPRHKITKRGQNVTFRCDPISEHNRLYWYRQTLGQGPEFLTYFQNEAQLEKSRLLSDRFSAERPKGSFSTLEIQRTEQGDSAMYLCASSLAGQVNQPQHFGDGTRLSIL.